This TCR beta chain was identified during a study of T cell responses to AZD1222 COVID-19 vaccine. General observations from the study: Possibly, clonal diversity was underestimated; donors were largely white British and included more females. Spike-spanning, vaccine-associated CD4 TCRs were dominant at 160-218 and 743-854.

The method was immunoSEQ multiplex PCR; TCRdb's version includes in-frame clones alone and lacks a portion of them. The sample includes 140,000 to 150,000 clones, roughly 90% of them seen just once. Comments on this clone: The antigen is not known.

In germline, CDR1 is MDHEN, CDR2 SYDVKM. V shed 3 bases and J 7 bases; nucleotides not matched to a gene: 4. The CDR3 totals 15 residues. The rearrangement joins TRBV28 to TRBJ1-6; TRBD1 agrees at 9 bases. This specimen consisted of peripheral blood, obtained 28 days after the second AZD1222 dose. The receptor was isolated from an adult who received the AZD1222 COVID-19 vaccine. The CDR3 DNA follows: TGTGCCAGCAGTTTGCCGGGACAGGGAAATTCACCCCTCCACTTT. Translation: CASSLPGQGNSPLHF.